This T cell receptor beta chain was found in a study of technical replicates of blood from a handful of donors. There are 16 residues in the CDR3. Germline CDR1 SGHRS, CDR2 YFSETQ. V lost 4 bases and J lost 8; bases outside the gene matches: 11. Profiling relied on immunoSEQ multiplex PCR, and the TCRdb table lists in-frame clones only, not all of them. The repertoire has under 85,000 clones, roughly 92% of them found once; the top ten carry 0.41%. The gene calls are TRBV5-1 and TRBJ2-1; 11 bases are a match to TRBD2. The clonotype was recovered from a human donor in good health. The sequenced sample was T cells isolated from PBMCs. In DNA, the CDR3 is TGCGCCAGCAGCACCAGACTAGCGGGGTATGGCGATGAGCAGTTCTTC. Protein sequence: CASSTRLAGYGDEQFF.